The 20 T cell receptor beta chains listed next were all sequenced from one sample in a study of PD-L1 blockade in urothelial cancer. Sequencing was performed with immunoSEQ multiplex PCR; in TCRdb, only in-frame clones are kept and a portion is missing. Of about 49,000 clones in the sample, roughly 87% were seen once. The sequencing used PBMCs, collected around atezolizumab (anti-PD-L1) treatment. The receptor set was obtained from a man aged 55 to 70 with urothelial cancer.

J is TRBJ2-3 and V is TRBV7-2; D perhaps matches TRBD2 (5 bases). The CDR3 length is 17 residues. V shed 7 bases and J shed 4 bases, with 24 bases lying between them. The germline gives CDR1 SGHTA, CDR2 FQGNSA. This CDR3 is CASKQREGSGSSDTQYF. CDR3 DNA: TGTGCCAGCAAACAACGGGAAGGATCAGGTTCATCAGATACGCAGTATTTT.

This rearrangement joins TRBV6-1 to TRBJ1-2, with D perhaps TRBD1 (6 bases). CDR1 is MNHNS and CDR2 is SASEGT in the germline V gene. V lost 6 bases to trimming and J lost 1 base, with 15 bases between them. CDR3 size: 15 residues. The DNA for the CDR3 is TGTGCCAGCAGAGGACAGCCTAACTTTAACTATGGCTACACCTTC. It codes for CASRGQPNFNYGYTF.

This clone was seen once. J is TRBJ1-5 and V is TRBV5-1; D remains unclear. Trimming pared 6 bases from V and 1 base from J, leaving 11 bases between. The CDR3 covers 14 residues. Germline CDR1 reads SGHRS; CDR2 reads YFSETQ. CDR3 sequence reads: CASISSVSNQPQHF. CDR3 nucleotides: TGCGCCAGCATTTCGTCCGTAAGCAATCAGCCCCAGCATTTT. Based on the CDR3 plus reference TRBV5-1 and TRBJ1-5, the full variable domain is KAGVTQTPRYLIKTRGQQVTLSCSPISGHRSVSWYQQTPGQGLQFLFEYFSETQRNKGNFPGRFSGRQFSNSRSEMNVSTLELGDSALYLCASISSVSNQPQHFGDGTRLSIL.

The CDR3 loop reads CAWSENYLFTGELFF. Here the CDR3 DNA reads TGTGCCTGGAGTGAAAATTATTTATTTACCGGGGAGCTGTTTTTT. The rearrangement joins TRBV30 to TRBJ2-2; D ambiguous. V dropped 1 base and J dropped 5 bases, with 14 bases sitting between them. The CDR3 sequence is 15 residues long. Germline CDR1 reads GTSNPN; CDR2 reads SVGIG (reference sequence). The variable domain in full, with the rest retrieved from reference TRBV30 and TRBJ2-2, is SQTIHQWPATLVQPVGSPLSLECTVEGTSNPNLYWYRQAAGRGLQLLFYSVGIGQISSEVPQNLSASRPQDRQFILSSKKLLLSDSGFYLCAWSENYLFTGELFFGEGSRLTVL.

This chain links TRBV9 with TRBJ1-2; unclear D gene. This CDR3 spans 13 amino acids. The germline V and J ends were trimmed by 4 bases and 4 bases, with 11 bases remaining between them. Germline V gene data show CDR1 as SGDLS and CDR2 as YYNGEE. CDR3 nucleotides: TGTGCCAGCAGCACCGCCTTGGCCTATGGCTACACCTTC. It translates to CASSTALAYGYTF. Using reference TRBV9 and TRBJ1-2 for the parts outside the CDR3, the full variable domain is DSGVTQTPKHLITATGQRVTLRCSPRSGDLSVYWYQQSLDQGLQFLIQYYNGEERAKGNILERFSAQQFPDLHSELNLSSLELGDSALYFCASSTALAYGYTFGSGTRLTVV.

The rearrangement joins TRBV11-2 to TRBJ2-7; D unclear. The length of the CDR3 is 13 residues. Per germline, CDR1 SGHAT and CDR2 FQNNGV. Trimming cost V 5 bases and J 6 bases, with 14 bases left between them. The CDR3, as DNA: TGTGCCAGCAGCACCGCGGTGGCCGGCGAGCAGTACTTC. Its translation: CASSTAVAGEQYF.

This chain links TRBV11-2 with TRBJ1-2; a weak D match, TRBD1 (5 bases). V was pared by 4 bases and J by 2 bases, with 11 bases between. The CDR3 loop spans 14 amino acids. CDR1 is SGHAT, CDR2 FQNNGV, per germline. The CDR3 region has the DNA TGTGCCAGCAGCTGGGGGGGGTCCAACTATGGCTACACCTTC. This encodes CASSWGGSNYGYTF.

The V and J genes are TRBV7-2 and TRBJ2-3, with 7 bases aligning to TRBD1. The CDR3 loop spans 16 amino acids. Germline V gives CDR1 SGHTA, CDR2 FQGNSA. V lost 5 bases to trimming and J lost 3 bases; unmatched junction nucleotides: 11. In nucleotides, the CDR3 is TGTGCCAGCAGCAGCCGGACAGGCCTTGGGACAGATACGCAGTATTTT. It is translated as CASSSRTGLGTDTQYF.

In DNA form, the CDR3 reads TGTGCCAGCAGCTTCAAGCGGGGGGGCGGAGGCACAGATACGCAGTATTTT. Its protein product is CASSFKRGGGGTDTQYF. J is TRBJ2-3 and V is TRBV5-4, with TRBD2 identical over 10 bases. This CDR3 comprises 17 residues. After removal of 2 bases from V and 1 base from J, the junction contained 7 bases not matched to a gene. Germline V CDR1 and CDR2: SGHNT, YYREEE (reference sequence). Using reference TRBV5-4 and TRBJ2-3 for the parts outside the CDR3, the full variable domain is ETGVTQSPTHLIKTRGQQVTLRCSSQSGHNTVSWYQQALGQGPQFIFQYYREEENGRGNFPPRFSGLQFPNYSSELNVNALELDDSALYLCASSFKRGGGGTDTQYFGPGTRLTVL.

This chain joins TRBV30 and TRBJ2-3, with D tentatively TRBD1 (6 bases). The CDR3 consists of 13 residues. Germline CDR1 reads GTSNPN; CDR2 reads SVGIG (reference sequence). The germline V and J ends were trimmed by 5 bases and 9 bases, with 18 bases remaining between them. Written as DNA, the CDR3 is TGTGCCTGGGGGGACACAGGGACCAGGACGCAGTATTTT. Translated, it gives CAWGDTGTRTQYF.

The chain combines TRBV19 with TRBJ1-3; the match to TRBD1 covers 8 bases. From germline, CDR1 is LNHDA and CDR2 SQIVND (reference sequence). Trimming cost V 4 bases and J 4 bases; bases outside gene matches: 15. The length of the CDR3 is 18 residues. The CDR3 here is CASSKAGTGKGSGNTIYF. CDR3 DNA: TGTGCCAGTAGTAAAGCCGGGACAGGTAAAGGCTCCGGAAACACCATATATTTT.

This chain links TRBV11-3 with TRBJ2-2, with 9 positions matching TRBD1. The CDR3 totals 15 residues. Per germline, CDR1 SGHNT and CDR2 YENEEA. V shed 5 bases and J 1 base; nucleotides not matched to a gene: 2. The CDR3 spells CASSKTGGNTGELFF. CDR3 in DNA: TGTGCCAGCAGCAAGACAGGGGGGAACACCGGGGAGCTGTTTTTT.

J is TRBJ1-2 and V is TRBV4-1; D remains ambiguous. Germline values: CDR1 MGHRA, CDR2 YSYEKL. The CDR3 length is 14 residues. Between the trimmed V and J ends, which lost 1 base and 5 bases, there was a span of 11 bases. The CDR3 nucleotides are TGCGCCAGCAGCCAAGCTGAACAGCTATATGGCTACACCTTC. This translates into CASSQAEQLYGYTF.

The chain couples TRBV4-3 to TRBJ2-3; tentative D call: TRBD2 (6 bases). Germline CDR1 reads LGHNA; CDR2 reads YSLEER. The CDR3 is 15 residues long. V was trimmed by 1 base and J by 4 bases, leaving 12 bases between them. The CDR3 DNA sequence: TGCGCCAGCAGCCAAGTATCCGGAGGGGCAGATACGCAGTATTTT. Amino acids: CASSQVSGGADTQYF.

V usage is TRBV2 and J usage is TRBJ2-3; a weak D match, TRBD2 (6 bases). This CDR3 contains 15 residues. Trimming shortened V by 4 bases and J by 0 bases, and 11 bases separated the two germline ends. Germline assignment: CDR1 SNHLY and CDR2 FYNNEI. The CDR3 reads CASSGSGRSTDTQYF. CDR3 nucleotide sequence: TGTGCCAGCAGTGGGAGCGGGCGCAGCACAGATACGCAGTATTTT.

V and J are TRBV6-1 and TRBJ2-1; tentative D call: TRBD2 (5 bases). From germline, CDR1 is MNHNS and CDR2 SASEGT. The CDR3 spans 13 residues. The V and J ends lost 4 bases and 4 bases respectively, with 8 bases between them. The CDR3 is CASSGERYNEQFF. CDR3 DNA sequence: TGTGCCAGCAGTGGGGAGCGGTACAATGAGCAGTTCTTC.

This clone was counted between two and nine times. This chain joins TRBV30 and TRBJ1-1; 7 nucleotides line up with TRBD1. This CDR3 spans 14 amino acids. Looked up from germline, CDR1 is GTSNPN and CDR2 is SVGIG (reference sequence). J was trimmed by 9 bases and V by 1 base; bases with no gene match: 11. The CDR3 DNA sequence: TGTGCCTGGAGTGCACACAGGGGCGCGGACAAAGCTTTCTTT. It yields the protein CAWSAHRGADKAFF.

On this clone: The final CDR3 position lacks the conserved phenylalanine or tryptophan, pointing to a likely read error. V and J are TRBV5-6 and TRBJ2-2; TRBD1 matches at 8 bases. Germline CDR1 and CDR2: SGHDT and YYEEEE. This CDR3 region has 15 residues. Unmatched junction bases numbered 4, after V lost 0 bases and J lost 6 bases. CDR3 in DNA: TGTGCCAGCAGCTTGGGGACAGGGCGGTCCGGGGAGCTGTTTTCT. Protein: CASSLGTGRSGELFS.

The chain links TRBV5-1 to TRBJ2-6; 10 nucleotides match TRBD2. Germline V gene lookup returns CDR1 SGHRS and CDR2 YFSETQ. This CDR3 region has 19 residues. V lost 7 bases to trimming and J lost 0 bases; unmatched junction nucleotides: 13. DNA for the CDR3: TGCGCCAGCTCCCAGAGGGTAGCGGGGGGCAACTCTGGGGCCAACGTCCTGACTTTC. As protein: CASSQRVAGGNSGANVLTF.

This clone was detected once. The chain joins TRBV6-6 to TRBJ2-3; 11 nucleotides agree with TRBD2. Germline CDR1 is MNHNY and CDR2 is SVGAGI (reference sequence). The CDR3 runs 15 residues. The J segment lost 1 base and the V segment lost 6 bases, leaving 3 bases of the junction unmatched. As DNA, the CDR3 is TGTGCCAGCAGCCGGGGACTAGCGGGCACAGATACGCAGTATTTT. Translating it yields CASSRGLAGTDTQYF.